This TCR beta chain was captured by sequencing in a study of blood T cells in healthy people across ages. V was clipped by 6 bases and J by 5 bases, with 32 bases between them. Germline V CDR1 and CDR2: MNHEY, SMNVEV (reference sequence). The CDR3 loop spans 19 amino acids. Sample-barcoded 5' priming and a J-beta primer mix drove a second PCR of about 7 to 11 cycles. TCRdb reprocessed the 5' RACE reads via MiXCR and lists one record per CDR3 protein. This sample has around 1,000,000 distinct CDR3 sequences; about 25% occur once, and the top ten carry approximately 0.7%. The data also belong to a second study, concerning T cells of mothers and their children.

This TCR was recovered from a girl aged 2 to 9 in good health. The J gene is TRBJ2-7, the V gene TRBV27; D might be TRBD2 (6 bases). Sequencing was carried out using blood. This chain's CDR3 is CASSRTVNPGDLQSHEQYF. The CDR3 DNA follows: TGTGCCAGCAGCAGAACTGTCAACCCGGGGGACCTTCAATCCCACGAGCAGTACTTC.